These 13 T cell receptor beta chains originate from one sample sequenced in a study of T cells after yellow fever vaccination. TCRdb fed the 5' RACE reads into MiXCR, producing one record per CDR3 protein. This sample has 450,000 to 650,000 distinct CDR3 sequences; about a fifth occur once, and the top ten carry approximately 15%. The sequenced sample was PBMCs, obtained roughly 20 days after the first yellow fever vaccination. Receptors originate from a man aged 18 to 29 who received the YFV17D yellow fever vaccine.

This clonotype was seen a few times. This sequence joins TRBV5-1 and TRBJ2-1, with 9 bases fitting TRBD1. This CDR3 has 15 residues. Looked up from germline, CDR1 is SGHRS and CDR2 is YFSETQ. Trimming took 7 bases from V and 1 from J; bases not matched to a gene: 6. CDR3 bases: TGCGCCAGCCAAACCGGGACAGGGTCCTACAATGAGCAGTTCTTC. This codes for CASQTGTGSYNEQFF.

In this sample, this clonotype turned up a few times. The rearrangement uses TRBV5-1 and TRBJ2-5; 7 bases align to TRBD1. The CDR3 is 13 amino acids. Unmatched junction bases numbered 4, after V lost 4 bases and J lost 4 bases. CDR1 SGHRS and CDR2 YFSETQ come from the germline V gene. The CDR3 DNA reads TGCGCCAGCAGCCAGGGACAGTTAGAGACCCAGTACTTC. Protein product: CASSQGQLETQYF.

The chain employs TRBV7-9 and TRBJ1-2; perhaps TRBD1 as D (6 bases). With 1 base removed from V and 4 bases from J, the gap between germline ends came to 13 bases. The CDR3 covers 15 residues. The germline gives CDR1 SEHNR, CDR2 FQNEAQ (reference sequence). The CDR3 DNA follows: TGTGCCAGCAGCTTAGTGGACAGAGTTCCCTATGGCTACACCTTC. The encoded protein is CASSLVDRVPYGYTF. The full variable domain, its missing parts supplied by reference TRBV7-9 and TRBJ1-2, is DTGVSQNPRHKITKRGQNVTFRCDPISEHNRLYWYRQTLGQGPEFLTYFQNEAQLEKSRLLSDRFSAERPKGSFSTLEIQRTEQGDSAMYLCASSLVDRVPYGYTFGSGTRLTVV.

This clonotype turned up a few times. V is TRBV4-2 and J is TRBJ1-6; D is possibly TRBD1 (5 bases). V lost 4 bases to trimming and J lost 0 bases, with 19 bases between them. Germline V gene data show CDR1 as LGHNA and CDR2 as YNFKEQ. The CDR3 is 19 amino acids. The CDR3 here is CASSLIRLYRSSYNSPLHF. Here the CDR3 DNA reads TGTGCCAGCAGCCTTATTCGCTTATACAGGTCCTCCTATAATTCACCCCTCCACTTT.

This clonotype was seen a handful of times. CDR3 in amino acids: CASSEDAPSTDTQYF. The CDR3 DNA reads as TGTGCCAGCAGCGAGGACGCACCTAGCACAGATACGCAGTATTTT. V usage is TRBV9 and J usage is TRBJ2-3, with no clear D. The CDR3 totals 15 residues. CDR1 and CDR2 from the germline V gene are SGDLS and YYNGEE. Trimming removed 3 bases from V and 0 bases from J, with 11 bases in between.

Ten or more counts support this clonotype. As DNA, the CDR3 is TGTGCCAGCAGTTTAGGGACTAGCGGGGCCTACGAGCAGTACTTC. Protein: CASSLGTSGAYEQYF. This chain joins TRBV12-3 or TRBV12-4 and TRBJ2-7; 12 nucleotides match TRBD2. CDR3 length equals 15 residues. With 1 base clipped from V and 2 bases from J, the junction kept 0 bases outside the gene matches.

The chain combines TRBV4-1 with TRBJ2-1; TRBD2 aligns across 12 bases. The germline CDR1 and CDR2 sequences are MGHRA and YSYEKL. Germline trimming cut 1 base from V and 10 bases from J; bases unmatched to any gene: 11. The CDR3 runs 17 residues. The CDR3 coding sequence is TGCGCCAGCAGCCAAGCTAGCGGGGGGGCCGTCGGCGGGGAGCAGTTCTTC. As protein: CASSQASGGAVGGEQFF.

The genes are TRBV20-1 and TRBJ2-1, with a weak D call TRBD2 (6 bases). V was clipped by 6 bases and J by 0 bases, with 18 bases between them. Germline loops: CDR1 DFQATT, CDR2 SNEGSKA (reference sequence). The CDR3 is made up of 16 amino acids. The DNA of the CDR3 is TGCAGTGCCCAGGCGGGGTGGGAGAGCTCCTACAATGAGCAGTTCTTC. Amino acid sequence: CSAQAGWESSYNEQFF.

This clonotype was counted between two and nine times. This sequence joins TRBV5-4 and TRBJ2-5; 11 bases fit TRBD2. V gave up 4 bases and J gave up 0 bases; unmatched junction bases: 5. Germline V lookup: CDR1 SGHNT, CDR2 YYREEE (reference sequence). The CDR3 length is 16 residues. The CDR3 DNA sequence: TGTGCCAGCAGCGGAAGACTAGCGGGGAACCAAGAGACCCAGTACTTC. Residues: CASSGRLAGNQETQYF.

This clonotype was seen only a few times. The chain employs TRBV12-3 or TRBV12-4 and TRBJ2-4; 13 bases match TRBD2. Trimming took 2 bases from V and 11 from J; bases not matched to a gene: 3. The CDR3 covers 14 residues. The CDR3 loop is CASSLFGLAGVQYF. As DNA, the CDR3 is TGTGCCAGCAGTTTATTCGGACTAGCGGGGGTTCAGTACTTC.

This clonotype was observed a few times. This chain connects TRBV6-2 or TRBV6-3 to TRBJ2-3; no definite D call. Trimming cost V 3 bases and J 4 bases, with 5 bases left between them. This CDR3 region has 12 residues. Germline CDR1 and CDR2: MNHEY and SVGEGT. CDR3 loop: CASSYSSDTQYF. The CDR3 nucleotides read TGTGCCAGCAGTTATAGCTCAGATACGCAGTATTTT.

This clonotype occurred a few times. The J gene is TRBJ1-5, the V gene TRBV9; D is unclear. The CDR3 covers 15 residues. Germline values: CDR1 SGDLS, CDR2 YYNGEE. V dropped 3 bases and J dropped 0 bases, with 10 bases sitting between them. CDR3 residues: CASSADGNSNQPQHF. CDR3 bases: TGTGCCAGCAGCGCCGACGGAAATAGCAATCAGCCCCAGCATTTT.

This clonotype was observed a few times. This chain joins TRBV5-6 and TRBJ2-3; TRBD2 is a possible D gene (5 bases). V was shortened by 2 bases and J by 6 bases, with 13 bases between the two germline ends. The CDR3 consists of 14 residues. CDR1 and CDR2 from the germline V gene are SGHDT and YYEEEE. Here the CDR3 reads CASSFGLARDTQYF. CDR3 coding DNA: TGTGCCAGCAGCTTCGGGTTAGCGCGGGATACGCAGTATTTT.